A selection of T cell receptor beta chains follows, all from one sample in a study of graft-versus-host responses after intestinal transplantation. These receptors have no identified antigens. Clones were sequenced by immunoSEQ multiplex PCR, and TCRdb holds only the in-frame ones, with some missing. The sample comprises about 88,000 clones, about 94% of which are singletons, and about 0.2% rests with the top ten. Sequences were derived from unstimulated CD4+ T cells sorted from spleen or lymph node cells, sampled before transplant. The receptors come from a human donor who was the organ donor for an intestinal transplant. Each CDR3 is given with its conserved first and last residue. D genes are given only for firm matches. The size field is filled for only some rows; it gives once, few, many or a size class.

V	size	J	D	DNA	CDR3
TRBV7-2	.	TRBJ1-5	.	TGTGCCAGCAGCAGCCAACAGGGTATGCAGCCCCAGCATTTT	CASSSQQGMQPQHF
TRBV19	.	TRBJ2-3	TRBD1	TGTGCCAGTAGCCGACAGGGGAGCGCAGATACGCAGTATTTT	CASSRQGSADTQYF
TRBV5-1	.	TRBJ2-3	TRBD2	TGCGCCAGCACATCGGGGCGGCGGGGGGGCACAGATACGCAGTATTTT	CASTSGRRGGTDTQYF
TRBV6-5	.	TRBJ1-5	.	TGTGCCAGCAGTGACGGAATCAAGCCCCAGCATTTT	CASSDGIKPQHF
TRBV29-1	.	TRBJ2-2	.	TGCAGCGTTCGAGGGGCGCCGGGGGAAAACACCACCGGGGAGCTGTTTTTT	CSVRGAPGENTTGELFF
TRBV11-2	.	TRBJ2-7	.	TGTGCCAGCAGGCGCGGAGGGGACCCTTCCTACGAGCAGTACTTC	CASRRGGDPSYEQYF
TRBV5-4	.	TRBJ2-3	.	TGTGCCAGCAGCTTTGAGGGGGGCGTCACAGATACGCAGTATTTT	CASSFEGGVTDTQYF
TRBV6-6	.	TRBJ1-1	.	TGTGCCAGCAGTTTGGGGGACACTGAAGCTTTCTTT	CASSLGDTEAFF
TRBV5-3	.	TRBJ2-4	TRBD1	TGTGCCAGAAGCTGCCGTTTAGGGACAGGGAATCTCCTAGCCAAAAACATTCAGTACTTC	CARSCRLGTGNLLAKNIQYF
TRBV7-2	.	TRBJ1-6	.	TGTGCCAGCAGCCGAAATAAACAGGTCAACTATAATTCACCCCTCCACTTT	CASSRNKQVNYNSPLHF
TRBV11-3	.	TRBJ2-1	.	TGTGCCAGCCGGGATGGGGGGAGGTACAATGAGCAGTTCTTC	CASRDGGRYNEQFF
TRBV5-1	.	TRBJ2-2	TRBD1	TGCGCCAGCAGCTTAGAGTTCTCCGGGACAGGGAGGACCGGGGAGCTGTTTTTT	CASSLEFSGTGRTGELFF
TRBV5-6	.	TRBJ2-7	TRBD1	TGTGCCAGCAGCCGACAGGGGATGAGCTCCTACGAGCAGTACTTC	CASSRQGMSSYEQYF
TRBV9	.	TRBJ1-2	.	TGTGCCAGCAGCTCACGCCCCTATGGCTACACCTTC	CASSSRPYGYTF
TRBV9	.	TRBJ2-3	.	TGTGCCAGCAGCGTAGAAGCCCCCACAGATACGCAGTATTTT	CASSVEAPTDTQYF
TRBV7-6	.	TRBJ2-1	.	TGTGCCAGCAGCTCTTTACTAGCATCGGCGTCGAATGAGCAGTTCTTC	CASSSLLASASNEQFF
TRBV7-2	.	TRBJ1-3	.	TGTGCCAGCAGCTTACCAGGACTGGACACCATATATTTT	CASSLPGLDTIYF
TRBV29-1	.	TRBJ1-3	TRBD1	TGCAGCGCCGGAGGACAGGGGAGTGGAAACACCATATATTTT	CSAGGQGSGNTIYF
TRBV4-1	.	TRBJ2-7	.	TGCGCCAGCAGCCAAGAGTTCCCAGGGGGGTACGAGCAGTACTTC	CASSQEFPGGYEQYF
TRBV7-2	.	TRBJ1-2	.	TGTGCCAGCAGCCCCGGGGCGGGAGTCTATGGCTACACCTTC	CASSPGAGVYGYTF
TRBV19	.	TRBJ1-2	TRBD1	TGTGCCAGCAGAAGACAGGGGGCGGTGTATGGCTACACCTTC	CASRRQGAVYGYTF
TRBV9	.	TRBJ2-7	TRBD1	TGTGCCAGCAGCCTGCACCCGAACCCCATGACAGGGGGAACCTACGAGCAGTACTTC	CASSLHPNPMTGGTYEQYF
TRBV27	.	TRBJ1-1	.	TGTGCCAGCAGGACAGGCGCTGAAGCTTTCTTT	CASRTGAEAFF
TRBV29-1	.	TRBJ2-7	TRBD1	TGCAGCGTTGAATCTGGGACAGGGGGCGGTGAGCAGTACTTC	CSVESGTGGGEQYF
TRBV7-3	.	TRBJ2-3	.	TGTGCCAGCAGCGAGAGGTCACGGGATACAGATACGCAGTATTTT	CASSERSRDTDTQYF
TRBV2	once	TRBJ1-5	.	TGTGCCAGCACCCCTTGGGAGACGGGGGAGCCCCAGCATTTT	CASTPWETGEPQHF
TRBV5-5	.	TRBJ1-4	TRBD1	TGTGCCAGCAGCCGGACAGGACCCGAAAAACTGTTTTTT	CASSRTGPEKLFF
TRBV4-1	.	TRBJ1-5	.	TGCGCCAGCAGCCAGCCGCCGGGAGGGCCGGCTCAGCCCCAGCATTTT	CASSQPPGGPAQPQHF
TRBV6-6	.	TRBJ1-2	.	TGTGCCACCGACCCCGGGGGCAGTTATGGCTACACCTTC	CATDPGGSYGYTF
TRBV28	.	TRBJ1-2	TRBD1	TGTGCCAGTACCGACAGGGACTATGGCTACACCTTC	CASTDRDYGYTF
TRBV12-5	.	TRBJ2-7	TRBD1	TGTGCTAGTGGCCGGGACAGTGAACGACCCTACGAGCAGTACTTC	CASGRDSERPYEQYF
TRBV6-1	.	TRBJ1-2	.	TGTGCCAGCAGTCCAGCCGGGGACGGATATGGCTACACCTTC	CASSPAGDGYGYTF
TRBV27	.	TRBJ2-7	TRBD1	TGTGCCAGTATGTCCCGGGACAGGGCTATCTACGAGCAGTACTTC	CASMSRDRAIYEQYF
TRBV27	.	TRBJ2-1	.	TGTGCCAGCAGATTCTCCGGGACACTTTTGTCCAATGAGCAGTTCTTC	CASRFSGTLLSNEQFF
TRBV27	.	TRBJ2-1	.	TGTGCCAGCAGTTTTATGACTAGGACCTACAATGAGCAGTTCTTC	CASSFMTRTYNEQFF
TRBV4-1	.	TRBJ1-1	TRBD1	TGCGCCAGCAGCCAAGAGAGACAGGGAATAGGCAAAGCTTTCTTT	CASSQERQGIGKAFF
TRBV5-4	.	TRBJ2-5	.	TGTGCCAGCAGCTTGTCCGTTGAGACCCAGTACTTC	CASSLSVETQYF